This T cell receptor (beta chain) derives from a study of blood T cell repertoires in COVID-19. The Seattle site enrolled patients during active infection and followed them longitudinally. In the original workflow: Estimates of nucleated cell counts were drawn from the amplification of reference gene primers. Data came from immunoSEQ multiplex PCR; TCRdb stores just in-frame clones and leaves some out. V, J and clone size are those of that table, while D and trimming were read from the DNA. The sample carries about 130,000 clones, roughly four fifths recorded once. This CDR3 region has 16 residues. The V gene lost 9 bases and the J gene lost 0 bases, with 15 bases spanning the gap. From germline, CDR1 is LNHDA and CDR2 SQIVND (reference sequence).

Sequenced material: peripheral blood. This sequence was found in an elderly man with COVID-19, enrolled during active disease. V usage is TRBV19 and J usage is TRBJ1-6; a possible D gene is TRBD1 (6 bases). The CDR3 reads CASRDIPSSYNSPLHF. As DNA, the CDR3 is TGTGCCAGCCGGGACATCCCGAGCTCCTATAATTCACCCCTCCACTTT.